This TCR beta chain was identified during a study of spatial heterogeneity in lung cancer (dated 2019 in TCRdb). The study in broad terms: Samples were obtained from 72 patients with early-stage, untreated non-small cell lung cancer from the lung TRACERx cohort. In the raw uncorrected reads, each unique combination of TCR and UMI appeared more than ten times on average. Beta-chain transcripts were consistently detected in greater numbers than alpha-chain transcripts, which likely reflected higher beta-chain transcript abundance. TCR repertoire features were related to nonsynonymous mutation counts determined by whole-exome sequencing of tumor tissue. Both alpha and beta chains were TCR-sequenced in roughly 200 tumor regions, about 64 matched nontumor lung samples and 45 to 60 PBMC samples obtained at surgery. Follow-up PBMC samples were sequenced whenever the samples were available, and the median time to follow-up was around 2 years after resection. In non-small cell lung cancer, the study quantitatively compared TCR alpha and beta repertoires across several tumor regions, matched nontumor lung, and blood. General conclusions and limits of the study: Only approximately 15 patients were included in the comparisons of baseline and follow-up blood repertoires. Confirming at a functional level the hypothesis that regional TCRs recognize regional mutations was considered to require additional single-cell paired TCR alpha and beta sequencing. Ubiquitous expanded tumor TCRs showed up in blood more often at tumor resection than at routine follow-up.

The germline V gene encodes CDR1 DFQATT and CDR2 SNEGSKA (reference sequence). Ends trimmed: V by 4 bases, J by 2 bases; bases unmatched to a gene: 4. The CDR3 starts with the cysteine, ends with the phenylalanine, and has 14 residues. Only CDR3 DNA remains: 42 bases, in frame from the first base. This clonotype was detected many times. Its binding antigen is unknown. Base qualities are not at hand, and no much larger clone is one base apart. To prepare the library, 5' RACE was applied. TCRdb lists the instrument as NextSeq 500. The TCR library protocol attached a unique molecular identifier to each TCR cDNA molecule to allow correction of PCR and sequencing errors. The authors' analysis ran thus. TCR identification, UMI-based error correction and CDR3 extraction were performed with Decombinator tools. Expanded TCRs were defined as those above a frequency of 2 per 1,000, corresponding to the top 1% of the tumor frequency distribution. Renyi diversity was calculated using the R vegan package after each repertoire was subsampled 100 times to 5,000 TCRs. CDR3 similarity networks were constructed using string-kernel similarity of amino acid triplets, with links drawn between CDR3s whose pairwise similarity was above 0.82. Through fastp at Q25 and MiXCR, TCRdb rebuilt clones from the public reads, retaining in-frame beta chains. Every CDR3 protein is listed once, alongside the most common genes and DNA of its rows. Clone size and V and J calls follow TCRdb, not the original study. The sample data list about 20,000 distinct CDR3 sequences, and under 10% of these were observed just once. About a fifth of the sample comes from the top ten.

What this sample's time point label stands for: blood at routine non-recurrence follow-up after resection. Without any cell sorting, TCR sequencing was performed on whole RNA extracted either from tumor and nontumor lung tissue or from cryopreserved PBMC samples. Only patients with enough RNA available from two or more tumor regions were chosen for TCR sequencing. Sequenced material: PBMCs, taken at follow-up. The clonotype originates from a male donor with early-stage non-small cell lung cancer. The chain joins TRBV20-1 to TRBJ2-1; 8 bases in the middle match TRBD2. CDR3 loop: CSANGRVTYNEQFF. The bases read TGCAGTGCTAACGGGAGGGTCACCTACAATGAGCAGTTCTTC.